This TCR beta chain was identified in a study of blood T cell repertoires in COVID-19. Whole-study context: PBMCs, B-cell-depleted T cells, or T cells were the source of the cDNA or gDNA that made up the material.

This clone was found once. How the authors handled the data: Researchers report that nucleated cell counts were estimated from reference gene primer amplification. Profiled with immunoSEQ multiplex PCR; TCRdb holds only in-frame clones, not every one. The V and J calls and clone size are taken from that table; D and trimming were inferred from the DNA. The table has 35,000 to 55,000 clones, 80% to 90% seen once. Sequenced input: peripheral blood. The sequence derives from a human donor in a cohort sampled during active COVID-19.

The CDR3 sequence: CASSLPDGRTSTDTQYF. In nucleotides, the CDR3 is TGTGCCAGCAGCCTTCCCGATGGCAGGACTTCCACAGATACGCAGTATTTT. V is TRBV7-8 and J is TRBJ2-3, with D perhaps TRBD2 (5 bases). Looked up from germline, CDR1 is SGHVS and CDR2 is FQNEAQ. The CDR3 runs to 17 residues. Trimming shortened V by 5 bases and J by 2 bases, and 20 bases separated the two germline ends.